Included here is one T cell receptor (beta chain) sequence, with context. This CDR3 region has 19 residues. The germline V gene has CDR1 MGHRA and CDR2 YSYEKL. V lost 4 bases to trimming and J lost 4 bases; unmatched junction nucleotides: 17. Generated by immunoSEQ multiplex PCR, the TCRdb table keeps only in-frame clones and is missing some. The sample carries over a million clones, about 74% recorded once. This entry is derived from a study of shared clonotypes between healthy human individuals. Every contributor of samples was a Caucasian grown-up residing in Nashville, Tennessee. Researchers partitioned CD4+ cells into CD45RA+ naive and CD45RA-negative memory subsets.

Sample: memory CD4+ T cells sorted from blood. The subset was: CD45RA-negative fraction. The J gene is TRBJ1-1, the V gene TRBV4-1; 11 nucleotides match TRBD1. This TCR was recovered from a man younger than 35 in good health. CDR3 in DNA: TGCGCCAGCAGCCCACGAGGGACAGGGGGGGTGTTTAGGAGCACTGAAGCTTTCTTT. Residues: CASSPRGTGGVFRSTEAFF.